Below, 18 T cell receptor beta chains from the same sample are listed, as sequenced in a study of blood T cells in healthy people across ages. A J-beta primer mix and a sample-barcoded 5' primer were used in a second PCR of about 7 to 12 cycles. TCRdb redid the calling of the 5' RACE reads with MiXCR, one entry per CDR3 protein. The sample lists around 820,000 distinct CDR3 sequences, 25% occurring once. This sample was shared with a second study, whose subject was T cells of mothers and their children.

Sequences were obtained from blood. The receptors derive from a boy aged 5-17 years in good health.

This clonotype was found a few times. The germline gene is not matched at one end of the junction; a read error may be the cause. The rearrangement links TRBV18 to TRBJ2-7; D perhaps matches TRBD1 (6 bases). This CDR3 contains 15 residues. Germline-derived CDR1 and CDR2 are KGHSH and LQKENI. This chain's CDR3 is CASSQYRDNSYKQYF. The CDR3 DNA sequence: TGTGCCAGCTCACAATACAGGGACAACTCCTACAAGCAGTACTTC.

This clonotype was found a few times. The J gene is TRBJ2-5, the V gene TRBV7-9, with D tentatively TRBD2 (5 bases). V lost 3 bases and J 5 bases, leaving 16 bases between the germline ends. Germline V gene sequence: CDR1 SEHNR, CDR2 FQNEAQ (reference sequence). The CDR3 extends over 15 amino acids. In DNA, the CDR3 is TGTGCCAGCAGCTTCACAGAGGGTCTGTGGGAGACCCAGTACTTC. It specifies CASSFTEGLWETQYF.

The CDR3: CASTSTGLAGMETQYF. CDR3 nucleotide sequence: TGTGCCAGCACCTCCACGGGACTAGCGGGGATGGAGACCCAGTACTTC. V gene TRBV6-2 or TRBV6-3 combines with J gene TRBJ2-5; TRBD2 matches at 13 bases. This CDR3 has 16 amino acids. Germline V gene lookup returns CDR1 MNHEY and CDR2 SVGEGT. V lost 7 bases and J lost 5; bases outside the gene matches: 10.

At least ten counts were recorded for this clonotype. Its ends do not fully match the called genes, so a read error is possible. The V call is TRBV7-7, the J call TRBJ2-5; weak D call: TRBD2 (6 bases). The CDR3 has 16 residues. Germline V gene data show CDR1 as SSHAT and CDR2 as FNYEAQ (reference sequence). This CDR3 reads CASSLGRGTPQETQYF. CDR3 coding DNA: TGTGCTAGCAGCTTGGGGCGGGGAACCCCGCAAGAGACCCAGTACTTC.

The V call is TRBV2, the J call TRBJ1-1; tentatively, D is TRBD1 (5 bases). Germline loops: CDR1 SNHLY, CDR2 FYNNEI. V gave up 1 base and J gave up 4 bases, with 10 bases separating them. The CDR3 has 14 amino acids. The DNA for the CDR3 is TGTGCCAGCAGTGAAGGCAGGGAGGCCACTGAAGCTTTCTTT. This translates into CASSEGREATEAFF. The full variable domain, its missing parts supplied by reference TRBV2 and TRBJ1-1, is EPEVTQTPSHQVTQMGQEVILRCVPISNHLYFYWYRQILGQKVEFLVSFYNNEISEKSEIFDDQFSVERPDGSNFTLKIRSTKLEDSAMYFCASSEGREATEAFFGQGTRLTVV.

J is TRBJ2-1 and V is TRBV29-1, with 12 positions matching TRBD2. CDR3 length: 18 residues. V gave up 3 bases and J gave up 6 bases; unmatched junction bases: 15. Germline assignment: CDR1 SQVTM and CDR2 ANQGSEA. CDR3 sequence: CSVEGGLAGGPLVNEQFF. In nucleotides, the CDR3 is TGCAGCGTTGAGGGGGGTCTAGCGGGAGGGCCTTTAGTCAATGAGCAGTTCTTC.

This clonotype turned up a few times. CDR3: CSVRTGINYGYTF. The CDR3 region has the DNA TGCAGTGTAAGGACAGGGATAAACTATGGCTACACCTTC. The rearrangement joins TRBV20-1 to TRBJ1-2; TRBD1 agrees at 8 bases. V lost 7 bases, J lost 2 bases, and 6 bases stayed unmatched. The CDR3 consists of 13 residues. Germline-derived CDR1 and CDR2 are DFQATT and SNEGSKA (reference sequence).

The chain joins TRBV5-5 to TRBJ2-3; 8 bases align to TRBD2. V was pared by 8 bases and J by 2 bases, with 7 bases of the junction left unmatched. Germline CDR1 and CDR2: SGHKS and YYEKEE (reference sequence). The CDR3 sequence is 14 residues long. CDR3 in amino acids: CASRLAPNTDTQYF. In DNA form, the CDR3 reads TGTGCCAGTAGACTAGCGCCGAACACAGATACGCAGTATTTT.

The chain couples TRBV11-1 to TRBJ2-1, with D perhaps given as TRBD1 or TRBD2 (5 bases each). This CDR3 has 15 amino acids. V was shortened by 5 bases and J by 2 bases, with 13 bases between the two germline ends. The germline CDR1 and CDR2 sequences are SGHAT and FQDESV (reference sequence). The CDR3 nucleotides are TGTGCCAGCAGCATCCGGGACGGTCCCTACAATGAGCAGTTCTTC. It encodes CASSIRDGPYNEQFF.

This clonotype was recorded a few times. CDR3 in amino acids: CATSETGTDTGELFF. Written as DNA, the CDR3 is TGTGCCACCAGTGAGACAGGGACGGACACCGGGGAGCTGTTTTTT. The chain combines TRBV24-1 with TRBJ2-2; 7 bases fit TRBD1. Unmatched junction bases numbered 4, after V lost 4 bases and J lost 3 bases. Per the germline V gene, CDR1 is KGHDR and CDR2 is SFDVKD. The CDR3 totals 15 residues.

The table lists this clonotype with a few counts. Germline is not matched at one junction end, which may reflect a read error. The chain couples TRBV5-5 to TRBJ2-1; tentatively, D is TRBD2 (6 bases). The germline CDR1 and CDR2 sequences are SGHKS and YYEKEE (reference sequence). This CDR3 has 14 amino acids. The CDR3 DNA reads TGTGCCTGCAGCTTGAGTTCCGGGGGAAGGGAGCAGTTCTTC. Translated: CACSLSSGGREQFF. Filled out from reference TRBV5-5 and TRBJ2-1, the complete variable domain reads DAGVTQSPTHLIKTRGQQVTLRCSPISGHKSVSWYQQVLGQGPQFIFQYYEKEERGRGNFPDRFSARQFPNYSSELNVNALLLGDSALYLCACSLSSGGREQFFGPGTRLTVL.

CDR3 protein: CASSLPEWGDIQYF. The CDR3 DNA sequence: TGTGCCAGCAGCTTACCGGAGTGGGGGGACATTCAGTACTTC. J is TRBJ2-4 and V is TRBV7-2; a possible D gene is TRBD2 (6 bases). This CDR3 spans 14 amino acids. In germline, CDR1 is SGHTA, CDR2 FQGNSA. Between the trimmed V and J ends, which lost 2 bases and 8 bases, there was a span of 13 bases.

V gene TRBV6-5 combines with J gene TRBJ2-1, with unresolved D. This CDR3 comprises 13 residues. The V and J ends lost 0 bases and 10 bases respectively, with 10 bases between them. Germline CDR1 reads MNHEY; CDR2 reads SVGAGI. The CDR3 reads CASSYSSIGEQFF. The CDR3, as DNA: TGTGCCAGCAGTTACTCAAGCATCGGCGAGCAGTTCTTC.

The J gene is TRBJ1-4, the V gene TRBV9; D gene unclear. Germline loops: CDR1 SGDLS, CDR2 YYNGEE. The V end lost 3 bases, the J end lost 0 bases, and 6 bases lay between the germline ends. This CDR3 has 14 residues. The CDR3 sequence: CASSATATNEKLFF. The CDR3 region has the DNA TGTGCCAGCAGCGCGACTGCAACTAATGAAAAACTGTTTTTT.

In its sample, this clonotype was seen a few times. The chain joins TRBV5-1 to TRBJ2-5; unclear D gene. Germline loops: CDR1 SGHRS, CDR2 YFSETQ. The CDR3 runs to 12 residues. V lost 4 bases and J lost 11, with 15 bases in between. The CDR3 is CASSVGYGEQYF. In DNA form, the CDR3 reads TGCGCCAGCAGCGTTGGGTACGGAGAGCAGTACTTC. Looking up the rest from reference TRBV5-1 and TRBJ2-5 gives the full variable domain: KAGVTQTPRYLIKTRGQQVTLSCSPISGHRSVSWYQQTPGQGLQFLFEYFSETQRNKGNFPGRFSGRQFSNSRSEMNVSTLELGDSALYLCASSVGYGEQYFGPGTRLLVL.

The chain carries TRBV20-1 and TRBJ2-5; D is tentatively TRBD1 or TRBD2 (5 bases each). The J call may be wrong; the DNA end is better matched by TRBJ2-7. Germline CDR1 reads DFQATT; CDR2 reads SNEGSKA (reference sequence). The CDR3 consists of 14 residues. The CDR3 spells CSATGAQNSYEQYF. The CDR3, as DNA: TGCAGTGCTACCGGGGCACAGAACTCCTACGAGCAGTACTTC.

In this sample, this clonotype turned up a few times. This chain connects TRBV7-8 to TRBJ2-5, with D perhaps TRBD1 (7 bases). The V end lost 5 bases, the J end lost 1 base, and 20 bases lay between the germline ends. The CDR3 has 17 amino acids. The V gene's germline CDR1 is SGHVS and CDR2 FQNEAQ. The CDR3 region is CASSDRWRGLGQETQYF. The CDR3 nucleotides are TGTGCCAGCAGCGACAGGTGGAGGGGGCTCGGCCAAGAGACCCAGTACTTC.

This clonotype was seen more than once but under ten times. The gene calls are TRBV4-2 and TRBJ1-5; no clear D. CDR1 and CDR2 (germline): LGHNA, YNFKEQ. The CDR3 runs to 17 residues. Trimming shortened V by 0 bases and J by 0 bases, and 12 bases separated the two germline ends. CDR3 loop: CASSQEQEASSNQPQHF. The CDR3 DNA reads as TGTGCCAGCAGCCAAGAGCAGGAGGCGTCTAGCAATCAGCCCCAGCATTTT.